These T cell receptor beta chains were read from a single sample in a study of blood T cell repertoires in COVID-19. Profiled with immunoSEQ multiplex PCR; TCRdb holds only in-frame clones, not every one. This table holds some 69,000 clones, about four fifths found once. Sequenced input: peripheral blood. The receptors stem from a woman in her seventies with acute or convalescent COVID-19. CDR3s include the opening cysteine and the closing phenylalanine or tryptophan. The order of the fields is J gene, clone size, D gene, V gene, CDR3 DNA, CDR3 protein. D genes are given only for firm matches. The size entry is marked missing in some rows and otherwise reads once, few, many or a size class.

>TRBJ1-1|once|-|TRBV2
TGTGCCAGCATGTTGAGGGAGGACACTGAAGCTTTCTTT
CASMLREDTEAFF
>TRBJ2-3|once|-|TRBV11-3
TGTGCCAGCAGCTTAGGCCGCCTAGCAGAGGCAGATACGCAGTATTTT
CASSLGRLAEADTQYF
>TRBJ1-1|-|-|TRBV5-1
TGCGCCAGCAGCTTCAACAGAATCCTTATGAACACTGAAGCTTTCTTT
CASSFNRILMNTEAFF
>TRBJ1-2|-|TRBD1|TRBV27
TGTGCCAGCAGTTTGGGACAGGGGGCTGATGGCTACACCTTC
CASSLGQGADGYTF
>TRBJ1-2|-|TRBD1|TRBV11-2
TGTGCCAGCAGCTTAGTGGGACAGCGCTATGGCTACACCTTC
CASSLVGQRYGYTF
>TRBJ2-7|-|TRBD1|TRBV19
TGTGCCAGTAGTGTTGGACAGGGCCCCTACGAGCAGTACTTC
CASSVGQGPYEQYF
>TRBJ1-2|-|TRBD1|TRBV18
TGTGCCAGCTCACCGGGACAGGGCGTGGGTGGCTACACCTTC
CASSPGQGVGGYTF
>TRBJ2-1|-|-|TRBV5-1
TGCGCCAGCAGCTTGGGATTGGACAGAAACAATGAGCAGTTCTTC
CASSLGLDRNNEQFF
>TRBJ1-2|-|-|TRBV6-5
TGTGCCAGCAGTCTACAGGGAGGGAGCCACTATGGCTACACCTTC
CASSLQGGSHYGYTF
>TRBJ2-3|-|TRBD2|TRBV19
TGTGCCAGTAGTATAGGTTCGGGTCTAGCGGGGTTCACAGATACGCAGTATTTT
CASSIGSGLAGFTDTQYF
>TRBJ1-2|-|-|TRBV3-1/TRBV3-2
TGTGCCAGCAGCCAAGTTCGGGGGTTTGGCTACACCTTC
CASSQVRGFGYTF
>TRBJ1-1|-|TRBD1|TRBV6-5
TGTGCCAGCAGAGGACAGGAAGGCCGGTACACTGAAGCTTTCTTT
CASRGQEGRYTEAFF
>TRBJ2-2|-|-|TRBV4-1
TGCGCCAGCAGCCAAGAGGGGCACCTCACCGGGGAGCTGTTTTTT
CASSQEGHLTGELFF
>TRBJ1-5|-|-|TRBV5-1
TGCGCCAGCGCAGAGGGCAGCCTTAGCAATCAGCCCCAGCATTTT
CASAEGSLSNQPQHF
>TRBJ2-1|once|TRBD2|TRBV5-4
TGTGCCAGCAGTCCCACTAGCGCCCGCTCTAATGAGCAGTTCTTC
CASSPTSARSNEQFF
>TRBJ1-1|-|-|TRBV11-3
TGTGCCAGCAGCTTAGAGGGAGGGAGAGCTTTCTTT
CASSLEGGRAFF
>TRBJ1-1|-|-|TRBV18
TGTGCCAGCTCTTTAAACACTGAAGCTTTCTTT
CASSLNTEAFF
>TRBJ2-7|-|-|TRBV28
TGTGCCAGCAGTTCCTCAGCGTCCTACGAGCAGTACTTC
CASSSSASYEQYF
>TRBJ1-2|-|-|TRBV10-1
TGCGCCAGCAGTGAAAACAGGGCGGTTGGCTACACCTTC
CASSENRAVGYTF
>TRBJ1-4|once|TRBD1|TRBV7-8
TGTGCCAGCAGACGAACAGGGGCGGGTGAAAAACTGTTTTTT
CASRRTGAGEKLFF
>TRBJ1-4|-|-|TRBV5-1
TGCGCCAGCAGCTTGTATTCCCGGAGAGATGAAAAACTGTTTTTT
CASSLYSRRDEKLFF
>TRBJ2-7|few|-|TRBV5-8
TGTGCCAGCAGCTTGGGGGTAGCTGACGAGCAGTACTTC
CASSLGVADEQYF
>TRBJ1-2|-|-|TRBV11-2
TGTGCCAGCAGCTCTATCCAGGTTTCCTACTATGGCTACACCTTC
CASSSIQVSYYGYTF
>TRBJ2-7|-|TRBD2|TRBV7-9
TGTGCCAGCAAGGCTAGCGGGACCACCGGGGGTGAGCAGTACTTC
CASKASGTTGGEQYF
>TRBJ2-7|-|-|TRBV28
TGTGCCAGCAGTTTATCTAACAGGCCCACCTACGAGCAGTACTTC
CASSLSNRPTYEQYF
>TRBJ1-1|-|-|TRBV10-2
TGCGCCAGCAGTGAGTGGGGGGGAAGGAACACTGAAGCTTTCTTT
CASSEWGGRNTEAFF
>TRBJ2-7|few|TRBD2|TRBV4-1
TGCGCCAGCAGCCAAGACCAGCGGGGGGCAGGAAAGCAGTACTTC
CASSQDQRGAGKQYF
>TRBJ1-3|-|-|TRBV5-1
TGCGCCAGCAGCTTGGAAACAGGGGGAAACACCATATATTTT
CASSLETGGNTIYF
>TRBJ1-5|once|-|TRBV27
TGTGCCAGCAGTGCTAAACAGGGTCGTCGCAATCAGCCCCAGCATTTT
CASSAKQGRRNQPQHF
>TRBJ1-4|-|-|TRBV29-1
TGCAGCGTAAACCCCAGGGCAACTAATGAAAAACTGTTTTTT
CSVNPRATNEKLFF
>TRBJ2-4|-|-|TRBV11-2
TGTGCCAGCAGCTTCACAGAACTCCTAGCCAAAAACATTCAGTACTTC
CASSFTELLAKNIQYF
>TRBJ1-5|-|TRBD1|TRBV30
TGTGCCTGGAGCGGGGACAGGAATAGCAATCAGCCCCAGCATTTT
CAWSGDRNSNQPQHF
>TRBJ2-1|once|-|TRBV18
TGTGCCAGCTCACCACCTTCTCGGTTATACAATGAGCAGTTCTTC
CASSPPSRLYNEQFF
>TRBJ1-2|-|TRBD1|TRBV6-4
TGTGCCAGCAGAGGACAGGAGGGGCCGTATGGCTACACCTTC
CASRGQEGPYGYTF
>TRBJ1-3|few|TRBD1|TRBV11-3
TGTGCCAGCAGCTTCCGGACAGGTGGAAACACCATATATTTT
CASSFRTGGNTIYF
>TRBJ2-1|few|-|TRBV6-5
TGTGCCAGCAGGAGACAAACTGTCTCCTACAATGAGCAGTTCTTC
CASRRQTVSYNEQFF
>TRBJ2-6|few|-|TRBV21-1
TGTGCCAGCAGCAGATCCGACAGGGGGGCGACTGGGGCCAACGTCCTGACTTTC
CASSRSDRGATGANVLTF
>TRBJ2-1|-|-|TRBV5-1
TGCGCCAGCAGGCACGCAGGGGTCACCTACAATGAGCAGTTCTTC
CASRHAGVTYNEQFF
>TRBJ1-2|-|-|TRBV25-1
TGTGCCAGCAGTGAATTTGGCACCACCAACTATGGCTACACCTTC
CASSEFGTTNYGYTF
>TRBJ1-6|few|-|TRBV28
TGTGCCACCCAGGGGTCTGTAGGGCTAGTTTGGTCCCTCCACTTT
CATQGSVGLVWSLHF
>TRBJ2-7|-|TRBD1|TRBV7-8
TGTGCCAGCAGCACGTTGGGACAGATCCCCTACGAGCAGTACTTC
CASSTLGQIPYEQYF
>TRBJ1-5|-|TRBD1|TRBV25-1
TGTGCCAGCAGTCCCGCGGACAGGGCAAAGAATAGCAATCAGCCCCAGCATTTT
CASSPADRAKNSNQPQHF
>TRBJ2-5|once|TRBD2|TRBV6-2/TRBV6-3
TGTGCCAGCACCCCTAGCGGGAGGAAGGAGACCCAGTACTTC
CASTPSGRKETQYF
>TRBJ1-5|-|-|TRBV28
TGTGCCAGCAGCCTCAGGGGTGACCAGCCCCAGCATTTT
CASSLRGDQPQHF
>TRBJ1-3|-|-|TRBV9
TGTGCCAGCAGCACTGATTCTGGAAACACCATATATTTT
CASSTDSGNTIYF
>TRBJ2-7|-|TRBD2|TRBV19
TGTGCCACTAAGACTAGCGGGACCACCTACGAGCAGTACTTC
CATKTSGTTYEQYF
>TRBJ2-3|-|TRBD2|TRBV5-4
TGTGCCAGCAGCTTGAGAGCGGGGGACATGGATACGCAGTATTTT
CASSLRAGDMDTQYF
>TRBJ2-3|-|-|TRBV19
TGTGCCAGTAGTATAGAAAGGACACTTGATACGCAGTATTTT
CASSIERTLDTQYF
>TRBJ1-2|-|TRBD1|TRBV28
TGTGCCAGCAGTTTATCAGGGGGCGCGGTATATGGCTACACCTTC
CASSLSGGAVYGYTF